This T cell receptor beta chain was found in a study of blood T cell repertoires in COVID-19. Study-wide background: T cells, B-cell-depleted T cells, or PBMCs supplied cDNA or gDNA.

The CDR3 contains 17 residues. The junction had 10 bases not matched to a gene; V was cut back by 0 bases and J by 6 bases. The germline V gene has CDR1 SGHTA and CDR2 FQGTGA. Source study methods: Cell counts per sample came from amplifying reference gene primers. Profiled with immunoSEQ multiplex PCR; TCRdb holds only in-frame clones, not every one. That table gives V, J and clone size, and the DNA gave D and trimming. This sample has around 250,000 clones; about four fifths occur once, and the top ten carry 1.9%. V is TRBV7-3 and J is TRBJ2-1; 8 positions agree with TRBD2. This receptor was obtained from a man aged 25 to 40 who had recovered from COVID-19. The sequencing input was peripheral blood. The CDR3 DNA reads as TGTGCCAGCAGCTTAACGTCTCTTTCGGGGGGGCCCAATGAGCAGTTCTTC. Encoded protein: CASSLTSLSGGPNEQFF.